Following are 22 T cell receptor beta chains from one sample sequenced in a study of Ad26.COV2.S vaccination and SARS-CoV-2 variants. Sequenced by immunoSEQ multiplex PCR; TCRdb stores in-frame clones only, minus some. The sample contains 300,000 to 500,000 clones, about 85% of which appear only once. The treatment is: some 20 received Ad26.COV2.S at low or high dose, single or two shots; five or six received placebo; per-sample allocation not given. All samples were drawn on day 63, counting from the first vaccine or placebo injection. The input for sequencing was peripheral blood, taken in a trial of Ad26.COV2.S vaccine versus placebo. The receptors stem from a person aged 18-60 years who received the Ad26.COV2.S COVID-19 vaccine or a placebo.

This CDR3 reads CASSFRTANYGYTF. The CDR3 DNA is TGTGCCAGCAGCTTTCGGACAGCTAACTATGGCTACACCTTC. The chain has TRBV3-1 (or the pseudogene TRBV3-2) and TRBJ1-2, with a weak D call TRBD1 (6 bases). The V and J ends lost 5 bases and 0 bases respectively, with 10 bases between them. The CDR3 has 14 residues. Per germline, CDR1 LGHDT and CDR2 YNNKEL (reference sequence).

The chain combines TRBV7-9 with TRBJ1-2; weak D call: TRBD1 (5 bases). Per the germline V gene, CDR1 is SEHNR and CDR2 is FQNEAQ (reference sequence). This CDR3 is 14 amino acids long. The V gene lost 3 bases and the J gene lost 4 bases, with 12 bases spanning the gap. The CDR3 region has the DNA TGTGCCAGCAGCTTGCCCGTGACAGCCTATGGCTACACCTTC. Amino acids: CASSLPVTAYGYTF.

The rearrangement links TRBV4-1 to TRBJ1-6; D is unresolved. CDR3 length: 15 residues. V was clipped by 4 bases and J by 0 bases, with 7 bases between them. From germline, CDR1 is MGHRA and CDR2 YSYEKL. The chain's CDR3 is CASSPQSSYNSPLHF. In DNA, the CDR3 is TGCGCCAGCAGCCCTCAGAGCTCCTATAATTCACCCCTCCACTTT.

The gene calls are TRBV19 and TRBJ2-1; D possibly matches TRBD1 or TRBD2 (5 bases each). The CDR3 is 13 residues long. The V gene lost 6 bases and the J gene lost 6 bases, with 12 bases spanning the gap. Germline V CDR1 and CDR2: LNHDA, SQIVND (reference sequence). This chain's CDR3 is CASSHRDGNEQFF. CDR3 DNA sequence: TGTGCCAGTAGCCACCGGGACGGCAATGAGCAGTTCTTC.

This chain uses TRBV19 with TRBJ1-5; no reliable D call. CDR1 and CDR2 (germline): LNHDA, SQIVND (reference sequence). V lost 3 bases to trimming and J lost 3 bases, with 9 bases between them. The CDR3 is 14 residues long. The CDR3 reads CASSMSETNQPQHF. CDR3 DNA: TGTGCCAGTAGTATGAGCGAAACCAATCAGCCCCAGCATTTT. Drawing the rest from reference TRBV19 and TRBJ1-5, the complete variable domain is DGGITQSPKYLFRKEGQNVTLSCEQNLNHDAMYWYRQDPGQGLRLIYYSQIVNDFQKGDIAEGYSVSREKKESFPLTVTSAQKNPTAFYLCASSMSETNQPQHFGDGTRLSIL.

The chain combines TRBV13 with TRBJ1-1; 8 bases map to TRBD1. The CDR3 sequence is 15 residues long. Germline trimming cut 3 bases from V and 4 bases from J; bases unmatched to any gene: 7. CDR1 PRHDT and CDR2 FYEKMQ come from the germline V gene (reference sequence). CDR3 region: CASSLGGRGLTEAFF. As DNA, the CDR3 is TGTGCCAGCAGCTTGGGAGGCAGGGGGCTCACTGAAGCTTTCTTT.

The rearrangement uses TRBV24-1 and TRBJ1-5; the D is unclear. The V gene's germline CDR1 is KGHDR and CDR2 SFDVKD. Trimming cost V 1 base and J 5 bases, with 20 bases left between them. The CDR3 runs to 18 residues. In DNA form, the CDR3 reads TGTGCCACCAGTGATTTACCCCTCCCGCGTGGGCCCGATCAGCCCCAGCATTTT. It encodes CATSDLPLPRGPDQPQHF.

The V gene is TRBV5-6, the J gene TRBJ2-5; 12 nucleotides align to TRBD1. CDR3 length equals 19 residues. Germline loops: CDR1 SGHDT, CDR2 YYEEEE. After removal of 4 bases from V and 2 bases from J, the junction contained 15 bases not matched to a gene. The CDR3 coding sequence is TGTGCCAGCAGCACGGGACAGGGGGCATCAGCGGTGCAACAAGAGACCCAGTACTTC. This sequence encodes CASSTGQGASAVQQETQYF.

The V gene is TRBV27, the J gene TRBJ2-4; TRBD1 matches at 7 bases. The CDR3 has 14 amino acids. Unmatched junction bases numbered 10, after V lost 6 bases and J lost 8 bases. Germline V lookup: CDR1 MNHEY, CDR2 SMNVEV (reference sequence). The CDR3 here is CASRTRSQGDIQYF. The CDR3 region has the DNA TGTGCCAGCAGAACGCGGTCTCAGGGGGACATTCAGTACTTC.

J is TRBJ2-2 and V is TRBV19, with unresolved D. The V end lost 7 bases, the J end lost 1 base, and 10 bases lay between the germline ends. CDR1 is LNHDA and CDR2 is SQIVND in the germline V gene (reference sequence). The CDR3 is 14 residues long. DNA of the CDR3: TGTGCCAGTACAATATCCGGGAACACCGGGGAGCTGTTTTTT. This translates into CASTISGNTGELFF.

V is TRBV4-3 and J is TRBJ2-5; the match to TRBD2 covers 8 bases. Looked up from germline, CDR1 is LGHNA and CDR2 is YSLEER. The CDR3 consists of 16 residues. The V gene end was trimmed by 0 bases and the J gene end by 4 bases; junction bases not matched to a gene: 7. The DNA for the CDR3 is TGCGCCAGCAGCCAAGATTCTATGAGCGGGGGAGAGACCCAGTACTTC. It codes for CASSQDSMSGGETQYF.

The chain is built from TRBV11-2 and TRBJ1-2; no clear D. Trimming took off 3 bases at V and 2 bases at J, with 4 bases between the two ends. This CDR3 contains 12 residues. Germline loops: CDR1 SGHAT, CDR2 FQNNGV. CDR3 in DNA: TGTGCCAGCAGCTTGAGGAACTATGGCTACACCTTC. Translation: CASSLRNYGYTF.

V gene TRBV27 combines with J gene TRBJ2-7, with 7 bases that match TRBD1. CDR1 is MNHEY and CDR2 is SMNVEV in the germline V gene (reference sequence). The CDR3 extends over 16 amino acids. The ends lost 0 bases at V and 5 bases at J; junction bases unmatched: 10. The CDR3 coding sequence is TGTGCCAGCAGTTTATCGCTACAGGGGCCAGGCCACGAGCAGTACTTC. Translating gives CASSLSLQGPGHEQYF.

The genes are TRBV6-6 and TRBJ1-2, with D tentatively TRBD1 (6 bases). Per germline, CDR1 MNHNY and CDR2 SVGAGI (reference sequence). V lost 0 bases, J lost 4 bases, and 15 bases lay in between. The CDR3 spans 16 residues. As DNA, the CDR3 is TGTGCCAGCAGTTACTCCCCGTTGGACAGCGGCTATGGCTACACCTTC. Its translation is CASSYSPLDSGYGYTF.

This chain joins TRBV5-6 and TRBJ2-1, with D perhaps being TRBD1 or TRBD2 (6 bases each). The CDR3 sequence is 17 residues long. Trimming left V 4 bases short and J 7 bases short, with 24 bases between. Germline V gene data show CDR1 as SGHDT and CDR2 as YYEEEE. The CDR3 coding sequence is TGTGCCAGCAGCATCGCAAACAGGGAGGACGGAACAAATGAGCAGTTCTTC. Translation gives CASSIANREDGTNEQFF.

This chain links TRBV6-6 with TRBJ1-4; the D gene is possibly TRBD1 (6 bases). CDR3 size: 15 residues. V lost 6 bases and J lost 7, with 18 bases in between. Per germline, CDR1 MNHNY and CDR2 SVGAGI (reference sequence). This CDR3 reads CASRRRQETSEKLFF. CDR3 DNA sequence: TGTGCCAGCAGAAGAAGACAGGAGACCTCTGAAAAACTGTTTTTT.

The chain uses TRBV30 and TRBJ1-5; unclear D gene. Looked up from germline, CDR1 is GTSNPN and CDR2 is SVGIG (reference sequence). CDR3 length equals 13 residues. V lost 5 bases, J lost 3 bases, and 11 bases lay in between. CDR3 sequence: CAWSGQSNQPQHF. The CDR3 nucleotides are TGTGCCTGGTCTGGTCAGTCCAATCAGCCCCAGCATTTT.

This clone was found once. DNA for the CDR3: TGTGCCAGCAGGTCAAATAGGGGGAACACTGAAGCTTTCTTT. Translated: CASRSNRGNTEAFF. This rearrangement joins TRBV11-2 to TRBJ1-1; TRBD1 is a possible D gene (5 bases). Germline V gene lookup returns CDR1 SGHAT and CDR2 FQNNGV. Trimming took off 6 bases at V and 1 base at J, with 12 bases between the two ends. The CDR3 has 14 amino acids.

The chain combines TRBV4-1 with TRBJ1-2, with D perhaps TRBD1 (6 bases). Germline V gene sequence: CDR1 MGHRA, CDR2 YSYEKL. V was clipped by 1 base and J by 5 bases, with 20 bases between them. The CDR3 is made up of 17 amino acids. The CDR3 loop reads CASSQVPRQGKRYGYTF. The CDR3 nucleotides read TGCGCCAGCAGCCAAGTCCCTAGGCAGGGGAAGCGATATGGCTACACCTTC.

This clone was counted between two and nine times. This chain connects TRBV12-5 to TRBJ1-4; tentative D call: TRBD1 (6 bases). The CDR3 is made up of 15 amino acids. Per the germline V gene, CDR1 is LGHNT and CDR2 is FRNRAP. V lost 4 bases and J 8 bases, leaving 17 bases between the germline ends. Here the CDR3 reads CASGSPLGGGEKLFF. CDR3 nucleotide sequence: TGTGCTAGTGGTTCCCCCCTGGGGGGCGGAGAAAAACTGTTTTTT.

This clone was observed a handful of times. The rearrangement links TRBV10-3 to TRBJ1-3; 8 positions agree with TRBD1. CDR1 is ENHRY and CDR2 is SYGVKD in the germline V gene. V shed 6 bases, J shed 0 bases, and the junction held 7 bases outside the gene matches. The CDR3 sequence is 16 residues long. In DNA form, the CDR3 reads TGTGCCATCAGCGATGGACAGGGTTTCTCTGGAAACACCATATATTTT. Protein product: CAISDGQGFSGNTIYF.

The V call is TRBV20-1, the J call TRBJ2-4; D gene unclear. Germline V CDR1 and CDR2: DFQATT, SNEGSKA (reference sequence). Trimming shortened V by 3 bases and J by 3 bases, and 9 bases separated the two germline ends. CDR3 length equals 13 residues. The CDR3: CSASDSDKNIQYF. The CDR3 nucleotides read TGCAGTGCTAGTGACTCGGACAAAAACATTCAGTACTTC.